This T cell receptor beta chain was captured by sequencing in a study of shared clonotypes between healthy human individuals (TCRdb year 2020). Looking at the study overall: The cohort comprised a couple of women and three men aged 18 to 49 years. To increase sequencing depth and limit assay-specific biases, different laboratories used diverse techniques to prepare libraries and sequence TCR repertoires. For each donor, three plates each were used for CD4 naive and CD4 memory, two plates were used for CD8 naive, and one plate was used for CD8 memory. Blood TCR repertoires of roughly five healthy adults were deeply sequenced to estimate repertoire size and the extent of clonotype sharing between individuals. Per donor, leukapheresis produced somewhere between about 0.85 and 10 billion PBMCs.

Using the deep immunoSEQ assay, TCR CDR3 regions were amplified from genomic DNA by multiplex PCR. Extracted genomic DNA from each cell subset was distributed evenly across all wells of several immunoSEQ 96-well plates, and each plate was treated as a replicate. Each replicate PCR for sorted subsets received around 200 ng genomic DNA, equal to about 30,000 T cell genomes. Purified libraries were measured with a Qubit 3.0 fluorometer, size-checked on a Bioanalyzer 2100, and measured again with the KAPA Library Quantification kit. Each immunoSEQ 96-well plate was sequenced on its own single-read 150-cycle Illumina NextSeq 550 flow cell. On the study's bioinformatics: Because the immunoSEQ output held only junctional sequences and lacked quality scores, the filtering could not match the filtering applied to full-length reads. To assign V/J genes and CDR3, sequences were annotated using PyIR, a Python wrapper for IgBLAST v1.9, with IMGT germline references. Reads were filtered out if the reads had weak V/J assignments (E-value above 1e-6), no CDR3, stop codons, out-of-frame junctions, or ambiguous translated residues. A V3J clonotype was defined by an identical inferred V gene, J gene, and CDR3 amino acid sequence. Percentage overlap between repertoires was calculated by dividing the number of shared unique clonotypes by the size of the smaller repertoire. RTK rarefaction, the Chao1 estimator, and Recon v2.1 estimates of unobserved clonotypes were used to assess repertoire richness. Generation probabilities were computed with OLGA for all TCRbeta clonotypes obtained by the gDNA method from several donors. TCRdb took this table from immuneACCESS and kept in-frame rearrangements with V and J called. Such tables lack part of the clones; where checked against another copy, unresolved V genes explain under half of the gap, and the rest is unexplained. D and trimming were read from the DNA, whereas the V and J calls and clone size are those reported in that table. Recorded for this sample are 2 million to 2.5 million clones; more than 80% of them occurred a single time. Of the sample, roughly 0.36% is held by the ten largest clones.

Comment on this clone: Its antigen is still unknown. Base qualities are not recorded, but no much larger clone differs from it by a single base.

From its cysteine to its phenylalanine, the CDR3 spans 14 amino acids. Only CDR3 DNA remains: 42 bases, in frame from the first base. Sequences SGHNT (CDR1) and YYREEE (CDR2) are obtained from the germline V gene (reference sequence). V is pared back by 3 bases and J by 6 bases, with 16 bases lying between the germline termini. The donors were healthy, HIV-negative adults with no recently reported acute infections or vaccinations. Every donor was a Caucasian adult residing in Nashville, Tennessee, USA. CD4+ T cells were enriched through magnetic negative selection, after which naive cells were positively selected on CD45RA and the remaining negative fraction served as the memory subset. After blood collection by leukapheresis, PBMCs were isolated using Ficoll-Histopaque density gradient centrifugation and then cryopreserved in the vapor phase of liquid nitrogen. Purity and quantity of every magnetically sorted T cell population were checked by analytical flow cytometry. From each sorted fraction, genomic DNA was isolated and quantified by UV absorbance on a Nanodrop 2000c.

The paper as a whole reports these results and caveats: Higher generation probabilities were observed for clonotypes shared by all four sorted-subset donors than for non-shared clonotypes. Rarefaction of sorted-subset datasets indicated incomplete sequencing despite the large sequencing depth. Pairwise subsampling indicated that sequencing depth was expected to affect the degree of clonotype sharing among donors. When a few donors were compared, the shared fraction of clonotypes was approximately 5% for naive CD4, 3.5% for naive CD8, 2% to 2.5% for memory CD4, and 0.4% for memory CD8. Estimated clonotype richness was generally larger for naive than for memory subsets. Sampling was limited to blood, and TCR repertoires in tissue likely differ from TCR repertoires in blood. Because the study included a small number of donors, the genetic and exposure-history diversity represented was limited.

Sample: naive CD4+ T cells from PBMCs. Taken with the paper, the label for cell subset or site translates to: CD45RA+ positively selected. The rearrangement combines TRBV5-4 with TRBJ2-7, and the D gene may be TRBD2, 5 bases matching. The sequence was obtained from a man between 18 and 29 years old in good health. Some clones in this sample may be carry-over from other donors' samples. The nucleotides are TGTGCCAGCAGCTCCCGGGGAGAATGGTCCGAGCAGTACTTC. This gives the protein CASSSRGEWSEQYF.